The 14 T cell receptor beta chains listed next were all sequenced from one sample in a study of beta chain features in type 1 diabetes. Study-wide findings and caveats: There was a moderate but significant shortening of TCRB CDR3s in all four CD4+ subsets of Type 1 diabetes patients.

Every bit of the isolated RNA underwent reverse transcription, so sequencing read expressed TCRB transcripts. The protocol was immunoSEQ multiplex PCR, while the TCRdb copy is restricted to in-frame clones and leaves out a portion. Of 600,000 or so clones detected, around an eighth appear once; the ten largest clones hold about 0.11%. Their specific antigens are unknown. Sequenced: naive CD4+ T cells from blood. Every receptor here comes from a man aged 25 to 40 with type 1 diabetes.

The chain couples TRBV29-1 to TRBJ2-2; TRBD2 might be the D (5 bases). Between the trimmed V and J ends, which lost 4 bases and 6 bases, there was a span of 9 bases. CDR1 is SQVTM, CDR2 ANQGSEA, per germline. CDR3 length: 12 amino acids. CDR3 residues: CSVAGNAGELFF. CDR3 in DNA: TGCAGCGTTGCGGGGAATGCCGGGGAGCTGTTTTTT.

The chain combines TRBV9 with TRBJ1-1; no clear D gene. The V end lost 0 bases, the J end lost 2 bases, and 17 bases lay between the germline ends. Germline V gene data show CDR1 as SGDLS and CDR2 as YYNGEE. The CDR3 totals 17 residues. The CDR3 sequence: CASSVGGGDRLNTEAFF. The CDR3 DNA is TGTGCCAGCAGCGTAGGTGGCGGGGATCGGTTAAACACTGAAGCTTTCTTT.

This clone occurred a few times. The J gene is TRBJ2-7, the V gene TRBV23-1; 9 nucleotides line up with TRBD1. TRBV23-1 is an ORF, and what it does is uncertain. The CDR3 is 15 amino acids. V lost 6 bases to trimming and J lost 4 bases; unmatched junction nucleotides: 10. As DNA, the CDR3 is TGCGCCAGCAGATCAATAGTGGACAGGGGATACGAGCAGTACTTC. It encodes CASRSIVDRGYEQYF.

The rearrangement uses TRBV11-3 and TRBJ2-1, with TRBD2 identical over 8 bases. The CDR3 is 16 amino acids. Losses at the gene ends were 6 bases for V and 2 bases for J; bases not matched to a gene: 9. Germline-derived CDR1 and CDR2 are SGHNT and YENEEA. CDR3 in amino acids: CASSYRGGQTYNEQFF. For the CDR3, the DNA is TGTGCCAGCAGTTATCGGGGGGGCCAGACCTACAATGAGCAGTTCTTC.

In regard to this clone: This same CDR3 is encoded by further DNA sequences in the sample. The V and J genes are TRBV5-6 and TRBJ1-2; the match to TRBD1 covers 8 bases. In germline, CDR1 is SGHDT, CDR2 YYEEEE. The V and J ends lost 4 bases and 4 bases, in that order; junction bases with no gene match: 6. This CDR3 spans 14 amino acids. The CDR3 bases are TGTGCCAGCAGCCCAGGACAGGGAGGCTATGGCTACACCTTC. As protein: CASSPGQGGYGYTF.

The rearrangement links TRBV11-2 to TRBJ2-5, with 8 bases matching TRBD2. The CDR3 has 14 residues. The junction had 5 bases not matched to a gene; V was cut back by 5 bases and J by 3 bases. Germline V gene lookup returns CDR1 SGHAT and CDR2 FQNNGV. Here the CDR3 DNA reads TGTGCCAGCAGCCCAAAACTAGCGGAAGAGACCCAGTACTTC. It translates to CASSPKLAEETQYF.

The genes are TRBV7-9 and TRBJ2-4; a weak D match, TRBD1 (6 bases). The germline V and J ends were trimmed by 5 bases and 5 bases, with 16 bases remaining between them. Germline V gives CDR1 SEHNR, CDR2 FQNEAQ (reference sequence). This CDR3 is 15 amino acids long. CDR3 region: CASSATGIRENIQYF. CDR3 nucleotides: TGTGCCAGCAGCGCCACAGGGATCCGGGAAAACATTCAGTACTTC.

This clone was counted a few times. The gene calls are TRBV5-1 and TRBJ1-3, with D possibly TRBD1 on 5 matching bases. Trimming removed 3 bases at V and 0 bases at J, with 7 bases between. CDR3 length: 14 amino acids. Germline CDR1 and CDR2: SGHRS and YFSETQ. The CDR3 here is CASSWGDSGNTIYF. The CDR3 DNA sequence: TGCGCCAGCAGCTGGGGGGACTCTGGAAACACCATATATTTT.

The gene calls are TRBV10-3 and TRBJ2-2, with 7 bases that match TRBD2. This CDR3 has 15 residues. The junction had 6 bases not matched to a gene; V was cut back by 2 bases and J by 6 bases. The V gene's germline CDR1 is ENHRY and CDR2 SYGVKD. CDR3 loop: CAISEGLGTAGELFF. CDR3 bases: TGTGCCATCAGTGAGGGACTAGGAACGGCCGGGGAGCTGTTTTTT.

This clone was observed a few times. The V call is TRBV4-3, the J call TRBJ1-6; no definite D call. This CDR3 is built from 15 residues. V lost 1 base and J 7 bases, leaving 11 bases between the germline ends. Germline values: CDR1 LGHNA, CDR2 YSLEER. CDR3 loop: CASSQVDSRNSPLHF. In DNA, the CDR3 is TGCGCCAGCAGCCAAGTTGATTCCCGGAATTCACCCCTCCACTTT.

This clone has only a few counts. V usage is TRBV5-1 and J usage is TRBJ1-2, with TRBD1 matching over 10 bases. CDR1 and CDR2 from the germline V gene are SGHRS and YFSETQ. The CDR3 has 15 amino acids. The ends lost 5 bases at V and 8 bases at J; junction bases unmatched: 12. CDR3 in amino acids: CASSSSSGTGEGYTF. Here the CDR3 DNA reads TGCGCCAGCAGTTCTTCCTCCGGGACAGGGGAAGGCTACACCTTC. The entire variable domain, with the rest obtained from reference TRBV5-1 and TRBJ1-2, is as follows: KAGVTQTPRYLIKTRGQQVTLSCSPISGHRSVSWYQQTPGQGLQFLFEYFSETQRNKGNFPGRFSGRQFSNSRSEMNVSTLELGDSALYLCASSSSSGTGEGYTFGSGTRLTVV.

This clone came up a few times. The CDR3 loop is CSVTPGQGSQETQYF. Here the CDR3 DNA reads TGCAGCGTAACTCCGGGACAGGGGTCCCAAGAGACCCAGTACTTC. The chain is built from TRBV29-1 and TRBJ2-5; 10 bases map to TRBD1. The CDR3 has 15 amino acids. Germline assignment: CDR1 SQVTM and CDR2 ANQGSEA. Germline trimming cut 6 bases from V and 1 base from J; bases unmatched to any gene: 8.

The chain joins TRBV29-1 to TRBJ1-1, with D perhaps TRBD1 (5 bases). CDR1 is SQVTM and CDR2 is ANQGSEA in the germline V gene. This CDR3 has 11 residues. Trimming pared 4 bases from V and 8 bases from J, leaving 11 bases between. The CDR3 region is CSVAWDGEAFF. The CDR3 coding sequence is TGCAGCGTTGCTTGGGACGGCGAAGCTTTCTTT.

This clone appeared a few times. The CDR3 nucleotides read TGTGCCAGCAGCTCGGGGGCTTCTGGGGCCAACGTCCTGACTTTC. Protein: CASSSGASGANVLTF. V and J are TRBV7-9 and TRBJ2-6, with D perhaps being TRBD1 or TRBD2 (6 bases each). The V end was cut by 4 bases, the J end by 1 base, with 8 bases between. CDR1 and CDR2 (germline): SEHNR, FQNEAQ (reference sequence). The CDR3 extends over 15 amino acids.